This record concerns one T cell receptor beta chain sequence. Its matching antigen is unknown. The entry originates in a study of molecular identifiers for immune sequencing clone quantification. Study observations and caveats: Identical barcode-sharing TCR molecules could lead to underestimated sizes for highly expanded clones. Jurkat TCR RNA spiked in from one cell (amid some 1 million naive cells) was reportedly detectable.

Libraries for naive CD8 T cells, which were made from about 20,000 to 1,000,000 sorted cells, drew on 10%, 30% or 50% of the RNA. The ends were cut back, 8 bases at V and 2 bases at J, with 20 bases in the middle. The CDR3 totals 16 residues. Previously described methods with listed TCR primers produced the bulk TCR libraries. Each CDR3 protein is one row after TCRdb ran MiXCR on the PCR reads. The sample records approximately 550,000 distinct CDR3 sequences, about a fifth being singletons. Sequencing was performed on naive CD8+ T cells from blood, with Jurkat cell RNA spiked in. Subset here: FACS-sorted CD8+CD4-CCR7+CD45RA+ naive T cells. The sequence was obtained from a human donor in good health. Some libraries in this study had Jurkat cell RNA spiked in. The chain couples TRBV12-3 or TRBV12-4 to TRBJ2-3, with D tentatively TRBD1 (7 bases). CDR3 bases: TGTGCCAGCCGCTCGCCCGGGGGACAGAACACAGATACGCAGTATTTT. It translates to CASRSPGGQNTDTQYF.